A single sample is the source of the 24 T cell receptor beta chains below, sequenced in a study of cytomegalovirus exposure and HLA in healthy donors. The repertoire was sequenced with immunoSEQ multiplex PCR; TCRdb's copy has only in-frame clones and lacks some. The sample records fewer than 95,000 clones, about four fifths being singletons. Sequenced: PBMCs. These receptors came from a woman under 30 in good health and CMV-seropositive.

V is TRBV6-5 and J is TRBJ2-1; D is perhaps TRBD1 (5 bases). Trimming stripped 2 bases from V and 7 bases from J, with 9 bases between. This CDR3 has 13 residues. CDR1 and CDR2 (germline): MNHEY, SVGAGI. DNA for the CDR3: TGTGCCAGCAGTTACAGGGGTTGGAATGAGCAGTTCTTC. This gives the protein CASSYRGWNEQFF.

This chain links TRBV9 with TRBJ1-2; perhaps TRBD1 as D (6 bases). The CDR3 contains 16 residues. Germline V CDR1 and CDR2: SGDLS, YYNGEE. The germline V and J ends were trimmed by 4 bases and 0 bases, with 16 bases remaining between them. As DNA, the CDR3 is TGTGCCAGCAGCCCCCGACAGGTCCCAACTAACTATGGCTACACCTTC. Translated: CASSPRQVPTNYGYTF. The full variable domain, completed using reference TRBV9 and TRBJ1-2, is DSGVTQTPKHLITATGQRVTLRCSPRSGDLSVYWYQQSLDQGLQFLIQYYNGEERAKGNILERFSAQQFPDLHSELNLSSLELGDSALYFCASSPRQVPTNYGYTFGSGTRLTVV.

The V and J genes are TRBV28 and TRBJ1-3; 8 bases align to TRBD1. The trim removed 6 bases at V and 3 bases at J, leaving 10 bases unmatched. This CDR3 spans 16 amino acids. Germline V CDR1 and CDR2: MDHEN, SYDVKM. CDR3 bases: TGTGCCAGCAGCCTTACCGGGACAGGTGGTGGAAACACCATATATTTT. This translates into CASSLTGTGGGNTIYF.

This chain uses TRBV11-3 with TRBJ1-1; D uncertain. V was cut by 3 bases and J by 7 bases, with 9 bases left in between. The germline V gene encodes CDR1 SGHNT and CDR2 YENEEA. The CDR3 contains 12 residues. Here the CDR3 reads CASSFERDEAFF. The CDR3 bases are TGTGCCAGCAGCTTTGAACGGGATGAAGCTTTCTTT.

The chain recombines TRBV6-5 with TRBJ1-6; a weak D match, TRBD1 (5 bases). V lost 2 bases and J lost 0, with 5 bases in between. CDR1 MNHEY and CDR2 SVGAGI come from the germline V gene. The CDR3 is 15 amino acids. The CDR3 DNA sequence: TGTGCCAGCAGTTACGACAGCTCCTATAATTCACCCCTCCACTTT. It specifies CASSYDSSYNSPLHF.

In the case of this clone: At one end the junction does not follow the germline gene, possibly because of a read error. The CDR3 here is CASTQEEGAGNTIYF. The CDR3 DNA reads TGTGCCAGCACCCAAGAGGAGGGCGCAGGAAACACCATATATTTT. The chain has TRBV4-2 and TRBJ1-3; no definite D call. Germline V lookup: CDR1 LGHNA, CDR2 YNFKEQ. The CDR3 sequence is 15 residues long.

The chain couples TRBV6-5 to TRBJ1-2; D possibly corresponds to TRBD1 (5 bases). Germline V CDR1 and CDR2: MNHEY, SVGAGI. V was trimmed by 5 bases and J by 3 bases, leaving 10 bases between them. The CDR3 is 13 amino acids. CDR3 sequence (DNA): TGTGCCAGCAGTCCCAGGGAAGACTATGGCTACACCTTC. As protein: CASSPREDYGYTF.

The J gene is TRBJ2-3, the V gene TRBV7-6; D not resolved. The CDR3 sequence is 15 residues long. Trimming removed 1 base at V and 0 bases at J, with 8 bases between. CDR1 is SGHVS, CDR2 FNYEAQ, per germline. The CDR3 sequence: CASSLGLESTDTQYF. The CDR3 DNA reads TGTGCCAGCAGCTTAGGTCTAGAAAGCACAGATACGCAGTATTTT.

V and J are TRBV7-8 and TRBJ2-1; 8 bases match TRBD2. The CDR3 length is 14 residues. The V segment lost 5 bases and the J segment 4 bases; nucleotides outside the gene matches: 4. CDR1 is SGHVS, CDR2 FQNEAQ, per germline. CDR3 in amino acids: CASSESGGYNEQFF. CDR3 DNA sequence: TGTGCCAGCAGCGAGAGCGGGGGATACAATGAGCAGTTCTTC.

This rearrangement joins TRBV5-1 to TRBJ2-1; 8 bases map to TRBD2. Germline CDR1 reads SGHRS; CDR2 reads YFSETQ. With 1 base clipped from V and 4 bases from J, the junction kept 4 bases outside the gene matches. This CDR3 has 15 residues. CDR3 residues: CASSLLAGNYNEQFF. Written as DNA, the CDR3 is TGCGCCAGCAGCTTGTTAGCGGGGAATTACAATGAGCAGTTCTTC.

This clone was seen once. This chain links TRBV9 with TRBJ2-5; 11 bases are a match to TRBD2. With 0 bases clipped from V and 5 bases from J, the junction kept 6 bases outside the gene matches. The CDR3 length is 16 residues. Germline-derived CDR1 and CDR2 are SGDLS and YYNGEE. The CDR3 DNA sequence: TGTGCCAGCAGCGTAGGCGCTAGCGGGGGGAAGGAGACCCAGTACTTC. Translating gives CASSVGASGGKETQYF.

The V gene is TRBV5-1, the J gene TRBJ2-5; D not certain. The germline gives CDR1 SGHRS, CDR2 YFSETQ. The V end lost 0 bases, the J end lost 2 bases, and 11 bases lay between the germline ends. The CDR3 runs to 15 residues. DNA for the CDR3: TGCGCCAGCAGCTTGGGCGGCGGCAGACAAGAGACCCAGTACTTC. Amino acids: CASSLGGGRQETQYF. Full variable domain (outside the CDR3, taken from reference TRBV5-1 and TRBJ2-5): KAGVTQTPRYLIKTRGQQVTLSCSPISGHRSVSWYQQTPGQGLQFLFEYFSETQRNKGNFPGRFSGRQFSNSRSEMNVSTLELGDSALYLCASSLGGGRQETQYFGPGTRLLVL.

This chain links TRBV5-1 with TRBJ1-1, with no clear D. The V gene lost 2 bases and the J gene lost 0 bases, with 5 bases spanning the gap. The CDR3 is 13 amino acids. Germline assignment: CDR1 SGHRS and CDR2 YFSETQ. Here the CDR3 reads CASSLSVNTEAFF. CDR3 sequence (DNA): TGCGCCAGCAGCTTATCGGTGAACACTGAAGCTTTCTTT.

CDR3 coding DNA: TGCGCCAGCAGCCCGGGACAGGGACCAGATACGCAGTATTTT. It yields the protein CASSPGQGPDTQYF. This rearrangement joins TRBV10-1 to TRBJ2-3, with 9 bases that match TRBD1. The length of the CDR3 is 14 residues. With 6 bases clipped from V and 4 bases from J, the junction kept 5 bases outside the gene matches. The germline gives CDR1 WNHNN, CDR2 SYGVQD (reference sequence).

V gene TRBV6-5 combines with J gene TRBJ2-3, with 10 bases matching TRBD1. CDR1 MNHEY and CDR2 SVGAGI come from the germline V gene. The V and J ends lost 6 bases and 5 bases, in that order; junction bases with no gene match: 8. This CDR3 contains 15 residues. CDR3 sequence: CASSSDRGARDTQYF. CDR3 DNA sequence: TGTGCCAGCAGCTCGGACAGGGGGGCCCGAGATACGCAGTATTTT.

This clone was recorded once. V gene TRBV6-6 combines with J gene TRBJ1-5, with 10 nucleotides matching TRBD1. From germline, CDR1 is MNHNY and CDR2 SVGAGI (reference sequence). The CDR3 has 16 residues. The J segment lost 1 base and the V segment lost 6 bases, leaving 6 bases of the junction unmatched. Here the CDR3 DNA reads TGTGCCAGCAGCCGTCGACAGGGGGCAAGCAATCAGCCCCAGCATTTT. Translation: CASSRRQGASNQPQHF.

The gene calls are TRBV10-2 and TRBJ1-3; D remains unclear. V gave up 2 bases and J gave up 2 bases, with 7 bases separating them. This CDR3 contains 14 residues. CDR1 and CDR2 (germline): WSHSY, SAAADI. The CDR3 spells CASSERVAGNTIYF. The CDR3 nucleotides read TGCGCCAGCAGTGAGCGAGTTGCTGGAAACACCATATATTTT.

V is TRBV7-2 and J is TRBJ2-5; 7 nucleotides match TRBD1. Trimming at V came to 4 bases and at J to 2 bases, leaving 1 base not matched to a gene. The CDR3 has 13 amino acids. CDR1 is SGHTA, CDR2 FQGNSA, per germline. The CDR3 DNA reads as TGTGCCAGCAGCTGGGACAGACAAGAGACCCAGTACTTC. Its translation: CASSWDRQETQYF.

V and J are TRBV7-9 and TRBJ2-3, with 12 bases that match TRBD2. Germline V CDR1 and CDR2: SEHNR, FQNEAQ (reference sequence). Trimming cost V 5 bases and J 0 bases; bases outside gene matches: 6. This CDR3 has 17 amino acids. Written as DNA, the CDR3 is TGTGCCAGCAGCCCCTCCGGACTAGCGGGGAGCACAGATACGCAGTATTTT. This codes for CASSPSGLAGSTDTQYF.

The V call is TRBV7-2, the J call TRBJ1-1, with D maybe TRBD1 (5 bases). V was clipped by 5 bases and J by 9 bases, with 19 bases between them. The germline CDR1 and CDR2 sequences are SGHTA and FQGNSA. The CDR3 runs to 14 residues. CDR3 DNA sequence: TGTGCCAGCAGCCCCAGTGGGGGGGTCTCCCAAGCTTTCTTT. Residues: CASSPSGGVSQAFF.

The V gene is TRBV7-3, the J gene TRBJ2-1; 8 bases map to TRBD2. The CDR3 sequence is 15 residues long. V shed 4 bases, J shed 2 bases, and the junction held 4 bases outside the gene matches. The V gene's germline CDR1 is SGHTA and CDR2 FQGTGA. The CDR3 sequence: CASSYRLAPYNEQFF. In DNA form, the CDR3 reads TGTGCCAGCAGCTACCGACTAGCGCCCTACAATGAGCAGTTCTTC.

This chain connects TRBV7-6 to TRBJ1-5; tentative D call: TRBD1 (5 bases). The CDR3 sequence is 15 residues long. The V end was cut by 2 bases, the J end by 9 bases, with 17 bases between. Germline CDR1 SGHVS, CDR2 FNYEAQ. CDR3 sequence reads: CASSLMTQAGSPQHF. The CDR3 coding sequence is TGTGCCAGCAGCTTAATGACACAGGCTGGTTCGCCCCAGCATTTT.

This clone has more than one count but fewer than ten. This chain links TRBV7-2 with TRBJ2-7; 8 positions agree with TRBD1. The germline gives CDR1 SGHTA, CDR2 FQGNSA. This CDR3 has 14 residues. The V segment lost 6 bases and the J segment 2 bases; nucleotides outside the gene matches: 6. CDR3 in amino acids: CASRPQGATYEQYF. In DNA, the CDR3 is TGTGCCAGCAGACCCCAGGGGGCCACCTACGAGCAGTACTTC.

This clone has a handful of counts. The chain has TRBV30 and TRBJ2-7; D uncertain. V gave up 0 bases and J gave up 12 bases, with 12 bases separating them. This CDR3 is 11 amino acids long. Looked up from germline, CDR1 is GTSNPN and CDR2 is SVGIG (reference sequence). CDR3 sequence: CAWSVSTERYF. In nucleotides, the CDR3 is TGTGCCTGGAGTGTGTCGACTGAGAGGTACTTC.